This T cell receptor beta chain was sequenced in a study of T-cell reconstitution after alpha-beta-depleted transplantation in children. The junction had 10 bases not matched to a gene; V was cut back by 8 bases and J by 0 bases. The CDR3 runs to 16 residues. Molecular barcoding with unique molecular identifiers was used for the TCRbeta library. TCRdb independently ran MiXCR on the PCR reads; one entry per CDR3 protein. Of about 400,000 distinct CDR3 sequences in the sample, about a fifth were seen once. The TCR comes from a human donor who donated a stem cell graft to a child with acute myeloid leukemia. The chain carries TRBV12-3 or TRBV12-4 and TRBJ2-1; 7 bases line up with TRBD2. The source was PBMCs from the stem cell graft donor, collected from the stem cell graft. CDR3 DNA: TGTGCCAGCCTGAGGGAGGGGTGGAGCTCCTACAATGAGCAGTTCTTC. Translation: CASLREGWSSYNEQFF.